This T cell receptor (beta chain) was obtained from a study of blood T cells in healthy people across ages. Broader study findings: A conclusive naive versus antigen-experienced comparison was prevented by the unsorted PBMCs.

The authors ran a second PCR of about 6 to 11 cycles using a sample-barcoded 5' primer and a J-beta primer mix. Each cDNA molecule carried a tag from a template-switch adaptor that contained 12 random nucleotides. Each sample yielded at least 3 million CDR3-containing paired-end reads. TCRdb called the 5' RACE reads again in MiXCR, with one record for every CDR3 protein. The sample shows around 800,000 distinct CDR3 sequences, roughly 24% of them seen only once. This clonotype was detected a few times. No antigen is known for it. V was shortened by 3 bases and J by 5 bases, with 10 bases between the two germline ends. Germline CDR1 is MNHEY and CDR2 is SMNVEV (reference sequence). The CDR3 length is 13 residues. This sample was shared with a second study, whose subject was T cells of mothers and their children. That publication notes: There were over 9 million TCR beta CDR3 reads from each mother and about 3 million from each child.

Sequencing input: blood. The genes are TRBV27 and TRBJ1-1; D is uncertain. The source is a boy younger than 18 in good health. The CDR3 is CASSFNSQTEAFF. The CDR3 nucleotides are TGTGCCAGCAGTTTTAACAGCCAGACTGAAGCTTTCTTT.